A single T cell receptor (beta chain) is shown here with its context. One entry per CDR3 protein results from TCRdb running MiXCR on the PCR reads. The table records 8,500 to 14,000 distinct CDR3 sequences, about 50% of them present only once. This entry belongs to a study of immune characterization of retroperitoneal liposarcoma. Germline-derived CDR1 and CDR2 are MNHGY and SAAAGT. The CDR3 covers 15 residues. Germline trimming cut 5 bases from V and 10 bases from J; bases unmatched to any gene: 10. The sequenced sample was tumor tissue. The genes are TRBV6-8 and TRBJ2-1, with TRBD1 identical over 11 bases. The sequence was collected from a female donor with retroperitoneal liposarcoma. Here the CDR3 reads CASSVVGQGAYEQFF. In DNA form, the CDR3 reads TGTGCCAGCAGTGTAGTAGGACAGGGGGCTTACGAGCAGTTCTTC.